Detailed here is one T cell receptor (beta chain). Its antigen remains unknown. One end of the junction is discordant with germline, which a read error may explain. The sample comes from a study of T cells in localized non-small cell lung cancer. Study conclusions and caveats: Adjacent lung held a median 57 of the top 100 tumor clones. Longer overall survival accompanied higher blood T cell density.

CDR3 length: 13 residues. The germline CDR1 and CDR2 sequences are MGHDK and SYGVNS. Generated by immunoSEQ multiplex PCR, the TCRdb table keeps only in-frame clones and is missing some. This table has tens of thousands of clones, approximately 83% appearing once. This sequence originates from a man between 35 and 75 years old with stage I lung adenocarcinoma. The chain has TRBV25-1 and TRBJ2-5; maybe TRBD2 (6 bases). The specimen comprised peripheral blood, sampled before any cancer treatment. DNA of the CDR3: TGTGCCAGCAGTGACGGGGGAGGAGAGGCCCAGTACTTC. Translation: CASSDGGGEAQYF.